The entry below gives a single T cell receptor (beta chain) sequence along with its context. Original processing methods: Researchers report that nucleated cell counts were estimated from reference gene primer amplification. Profiled with immunoSEQ multiplex PCR; TCRdb holds only in-frame clones, not every one. Clone size and V and J calls were adopted from that table, with D and trimming inferred from the DNA. The sample carries some 290,000 clones, around nine tenths recorded once. The entry originates in a study of blood T cell repertoires in COVID-19. V dropped 6 bases and J dropped 4; count of bases not matched to a gene: 11. CDR1 is KGHSH, CDR2 LQKENI, per germline. The CDR3 extends over 15 amino acids.

This sequence was found in a woman in her twenties or thirties with COVID-19, enrolled during active disease. Sequences were obtained from peripheral blood. V is TRBV18 and J is TRBJ2-7, with 8 positions matching TRBD1. CDR3 sequence (DNA): TGTGCCAGCTCGCCCGAGACAGGGGCGCGTTACGAGCAGTACTTC. This sequence encodes CASSPETGARYEQYF.